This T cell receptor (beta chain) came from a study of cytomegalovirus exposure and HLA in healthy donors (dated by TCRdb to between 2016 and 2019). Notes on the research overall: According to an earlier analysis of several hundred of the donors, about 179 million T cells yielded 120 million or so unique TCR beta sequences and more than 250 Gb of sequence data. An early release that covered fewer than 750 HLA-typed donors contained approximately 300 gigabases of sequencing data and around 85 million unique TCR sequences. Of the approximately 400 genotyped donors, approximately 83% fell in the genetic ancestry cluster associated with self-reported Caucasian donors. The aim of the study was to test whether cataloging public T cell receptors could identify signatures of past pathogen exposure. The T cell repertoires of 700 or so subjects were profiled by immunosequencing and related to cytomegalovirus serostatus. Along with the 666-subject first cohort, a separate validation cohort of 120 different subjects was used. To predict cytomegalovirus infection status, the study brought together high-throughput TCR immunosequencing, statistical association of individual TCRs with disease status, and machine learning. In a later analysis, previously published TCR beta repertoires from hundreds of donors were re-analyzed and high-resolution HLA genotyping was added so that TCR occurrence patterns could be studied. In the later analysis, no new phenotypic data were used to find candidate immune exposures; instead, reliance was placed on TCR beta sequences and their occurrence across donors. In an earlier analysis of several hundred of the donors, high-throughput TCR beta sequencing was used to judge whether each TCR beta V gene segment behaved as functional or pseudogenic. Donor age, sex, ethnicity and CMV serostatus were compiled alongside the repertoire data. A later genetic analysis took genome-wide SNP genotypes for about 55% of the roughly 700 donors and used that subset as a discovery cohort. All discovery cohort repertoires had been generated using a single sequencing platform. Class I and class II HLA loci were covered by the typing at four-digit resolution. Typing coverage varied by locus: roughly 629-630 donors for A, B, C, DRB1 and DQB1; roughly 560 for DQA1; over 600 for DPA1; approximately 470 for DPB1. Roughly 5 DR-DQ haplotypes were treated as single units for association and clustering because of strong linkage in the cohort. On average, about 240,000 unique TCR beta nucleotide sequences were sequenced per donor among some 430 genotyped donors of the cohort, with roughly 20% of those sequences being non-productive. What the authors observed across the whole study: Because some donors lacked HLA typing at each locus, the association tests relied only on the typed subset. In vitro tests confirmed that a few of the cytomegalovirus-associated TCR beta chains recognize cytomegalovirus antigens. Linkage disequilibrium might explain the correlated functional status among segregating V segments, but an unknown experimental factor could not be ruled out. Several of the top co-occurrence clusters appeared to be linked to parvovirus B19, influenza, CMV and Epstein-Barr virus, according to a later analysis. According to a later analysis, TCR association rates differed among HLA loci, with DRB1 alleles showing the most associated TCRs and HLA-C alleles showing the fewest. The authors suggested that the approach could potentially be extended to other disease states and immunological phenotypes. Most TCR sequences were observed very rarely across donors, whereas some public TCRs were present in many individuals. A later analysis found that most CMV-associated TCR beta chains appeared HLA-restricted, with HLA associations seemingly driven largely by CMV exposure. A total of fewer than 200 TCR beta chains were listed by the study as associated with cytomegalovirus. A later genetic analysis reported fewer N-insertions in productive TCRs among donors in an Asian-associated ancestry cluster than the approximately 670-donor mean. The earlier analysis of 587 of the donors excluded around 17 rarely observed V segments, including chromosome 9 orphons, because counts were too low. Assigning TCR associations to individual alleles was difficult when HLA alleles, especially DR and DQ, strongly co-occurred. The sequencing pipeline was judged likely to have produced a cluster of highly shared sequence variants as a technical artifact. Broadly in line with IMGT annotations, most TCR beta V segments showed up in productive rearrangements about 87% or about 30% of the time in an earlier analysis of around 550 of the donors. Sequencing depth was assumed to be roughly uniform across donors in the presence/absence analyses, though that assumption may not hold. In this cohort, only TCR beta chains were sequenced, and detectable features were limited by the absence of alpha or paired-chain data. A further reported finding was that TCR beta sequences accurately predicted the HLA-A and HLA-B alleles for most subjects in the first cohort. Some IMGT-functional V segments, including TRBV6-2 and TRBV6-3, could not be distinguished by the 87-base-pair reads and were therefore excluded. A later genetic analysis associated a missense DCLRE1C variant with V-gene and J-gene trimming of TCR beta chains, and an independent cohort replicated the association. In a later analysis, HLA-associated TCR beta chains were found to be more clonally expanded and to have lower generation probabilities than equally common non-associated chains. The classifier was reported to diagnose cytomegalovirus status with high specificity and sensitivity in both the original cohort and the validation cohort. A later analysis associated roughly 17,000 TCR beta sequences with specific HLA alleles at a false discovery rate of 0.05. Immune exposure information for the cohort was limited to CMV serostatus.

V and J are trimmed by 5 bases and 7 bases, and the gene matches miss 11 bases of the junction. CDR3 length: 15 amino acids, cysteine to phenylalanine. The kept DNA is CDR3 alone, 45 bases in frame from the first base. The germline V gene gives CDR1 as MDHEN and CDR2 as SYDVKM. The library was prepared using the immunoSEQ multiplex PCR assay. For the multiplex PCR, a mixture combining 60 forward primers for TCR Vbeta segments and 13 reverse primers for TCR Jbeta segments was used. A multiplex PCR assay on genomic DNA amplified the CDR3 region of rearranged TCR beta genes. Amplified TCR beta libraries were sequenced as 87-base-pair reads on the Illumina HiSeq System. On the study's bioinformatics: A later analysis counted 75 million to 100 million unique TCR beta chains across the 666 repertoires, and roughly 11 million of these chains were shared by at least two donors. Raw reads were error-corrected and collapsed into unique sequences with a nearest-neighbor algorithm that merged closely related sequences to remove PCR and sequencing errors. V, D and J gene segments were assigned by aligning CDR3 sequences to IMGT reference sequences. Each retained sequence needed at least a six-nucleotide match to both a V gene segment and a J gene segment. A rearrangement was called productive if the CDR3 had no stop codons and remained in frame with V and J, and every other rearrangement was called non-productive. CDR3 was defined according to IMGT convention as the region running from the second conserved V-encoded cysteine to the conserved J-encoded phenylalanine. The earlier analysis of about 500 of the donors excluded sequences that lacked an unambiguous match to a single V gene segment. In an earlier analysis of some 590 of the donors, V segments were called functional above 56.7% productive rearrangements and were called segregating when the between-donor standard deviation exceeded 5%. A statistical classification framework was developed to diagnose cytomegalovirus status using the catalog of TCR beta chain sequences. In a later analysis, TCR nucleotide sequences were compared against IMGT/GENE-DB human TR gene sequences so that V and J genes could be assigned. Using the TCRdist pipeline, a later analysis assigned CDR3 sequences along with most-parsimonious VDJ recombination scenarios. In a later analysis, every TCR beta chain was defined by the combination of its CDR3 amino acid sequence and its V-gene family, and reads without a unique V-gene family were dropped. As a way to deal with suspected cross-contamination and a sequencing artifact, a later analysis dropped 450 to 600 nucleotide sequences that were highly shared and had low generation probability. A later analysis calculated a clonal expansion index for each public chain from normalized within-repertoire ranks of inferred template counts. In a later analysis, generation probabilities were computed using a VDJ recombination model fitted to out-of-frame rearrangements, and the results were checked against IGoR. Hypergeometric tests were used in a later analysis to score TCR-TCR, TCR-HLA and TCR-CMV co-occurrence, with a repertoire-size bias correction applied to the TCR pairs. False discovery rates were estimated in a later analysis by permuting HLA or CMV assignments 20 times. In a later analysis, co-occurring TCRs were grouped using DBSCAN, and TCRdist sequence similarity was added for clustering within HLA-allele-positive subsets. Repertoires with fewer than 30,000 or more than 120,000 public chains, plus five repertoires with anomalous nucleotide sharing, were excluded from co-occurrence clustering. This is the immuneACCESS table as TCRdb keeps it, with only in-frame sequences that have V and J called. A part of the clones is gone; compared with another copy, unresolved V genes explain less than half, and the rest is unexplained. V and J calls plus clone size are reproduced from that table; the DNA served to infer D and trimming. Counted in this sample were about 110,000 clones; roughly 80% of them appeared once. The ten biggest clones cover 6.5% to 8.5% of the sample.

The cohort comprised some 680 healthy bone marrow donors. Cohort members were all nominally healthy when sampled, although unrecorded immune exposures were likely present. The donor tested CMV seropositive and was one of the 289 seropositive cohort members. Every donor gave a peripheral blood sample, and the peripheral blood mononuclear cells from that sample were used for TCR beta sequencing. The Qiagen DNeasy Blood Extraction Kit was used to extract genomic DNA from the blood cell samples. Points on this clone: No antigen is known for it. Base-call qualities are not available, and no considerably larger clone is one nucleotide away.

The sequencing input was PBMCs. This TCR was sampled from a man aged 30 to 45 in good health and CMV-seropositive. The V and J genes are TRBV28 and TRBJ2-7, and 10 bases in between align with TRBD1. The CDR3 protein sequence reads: CASSPPRQGAREQYF. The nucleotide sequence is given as TGTGCCAGCAGTCCTCCCAGACAGGGGGCGAGAGAGCAGTACTTC.